Presented here are 26 T cell receptor beta chains from one specimen sequenced in a study of Ad26.COV2.S vaccination and SARS-CoV-2 variants. Regarding treatment: roughly 18 received Ad26.COV2.S at low or high dose, single or two shots; 5 received placebo; per-sample allocation not given. Collection of the samples took place on day 63 after the first injection of vaccine or placebo. The table came from immunoSEQ multiplex PCR; TCRdb's copy has only in-frame clones and leaves some out. Among about 680,000 clones, 70% to 90% were seen once, and the ten largest hold approximately 1.5%. Source: peripheral blood, taken in a trial of Ad26.COV2.S vaccine versus placebo. The receptor set was obtained from a person between 18 and 65 years old who received the Ad26.COV2.S COVID-19 vaccine or a placebo.

J is TRBJ2-7 and V is TRBV3-1 (or the pseudogene TRBV3-2); TRBD2 is a possible D gene (5 bases). This CDR3 is built from 13 residues. Trimming removed 2 bases at V and 3 bases at J, with 8 bases between. The germline CDR1 and CDR2 sequences are LGHDT and YNNKEL (reference sequence). In DNA, the CDR3 is TGTGCCAGCAGCCAAACGGGGATCTACGAGCAGTACTTC. Translation gives CASSQTGIYEQYF.

This chain joins TRBV29-1 and TRBJ2-7; D possibly corresponds to TRBD2 (6 bases). V lost 3 bases and J 7 bases, leaving 10 bases between the germline ends. Germline V gene lookup returns CDR1 SQVTM and CDR2 ANQGSEA. This CDR3 is built from 11 residues. For the CDR3, the DNA is TGCAGCGTTGATCCGGGGGATGAGCAGTACTTC. Amino acid sequence: CSVDPGDEQYF.

This clone was observed once. The chain carries TRBV5-1 and TRBJ1-1, with 11 bases that match TRBD1. In germline, CDR1 is SGHRS, CDR2 YFSETQ. Germline trimming cut 4 bases from V and 0 bases from J; bases unmatched to any gene: 5. CDR3 length equals 16 residues. Here the CDR3 DNA reads TGCGCCAGCAGCATCGGGACAGGGGGGATGAACACTGAAGCTTTCTTT. Translation: CASSIGTGGMNTEAFF.

This clone appeared once. The gene calls are TRBV18 and TRBJ2-1; D call uncertain. The germline gives CDR1 KGHSH, CDR2 LQKENI. This CDR3 is 14 amino acids long. V was shortened by 0 bases and J by 2 bases, with 5 bases between the two germline ends. The CDR3 coding sequence is TGTGCCAGCTCACCACCTGAGGCCTACAATGAGCAGTTCTTC. It is translated as CASSPPEAYNEQFF.

J is TRBJ1-1 and V is TRBV5-4, with 9 bases that match TRBD1. CDR3 size: 15 residues. V was pared by 3 bases and J by 4 bases, with 7 bases of the junction left unmatched. Germline loops: CDR1 SGHNT, CDR2 YYREEE (reference sequence). The CDR3 here is CASSYPGQGTTEAFF. CDR3 DNA sequence: TGTGCCAGCAGCTACCCGGGACAGGGTACCACTGAAGCTTTCTTT.

The J gene is TRBJ2-7, the V gene TRBV10-1; a possible D gene is TRBD2 (5 bases). V lost 4 bases to trimming and J lost 3 bases, with 10 bases between them. This CDR3 comprises 13 residues. Looked up from germline, CDR1 is WNHNN and CDR2 is SYGVQD (reference sequence). The DNA for the CDR3 is TGCGCCAGCAGTGGCGGACTTCTCTACGAGCAGTACTTC. This translates into CASSGGLLYEQYF.

The V and J genes are TRBV7-9 and TRBJ1-1; TRBD1 is a possible D gene (6 bases). The germline V gene encodes CDR1 SEHNR and CDR2 FQNEAQ (reference sequence). V was pared by 3 bases and J by 3 bases, with 8 bases between. The CDR3 sequence is 13 residues long. The CDR3 coding sequence is TGTGCCAGCAGCTTCTCAGGGGACACTGAAGCTTTCTTT. Residues: CASSFSGDTEAFF.

The chain links TRBV2 to TRBJ1-6; weak D call: TRBD1 (6 bases). Between the trimmed V and J ends, which lost 7 bases and 8 bases, there was a span of 9 bases. The CDR3 consists of 12 residues. Germline assignment: CDR1 SNHLY and CDR2 FYNNEI. The CDR3: CASTKGDSPLHF. The CDR3 region has the DNA TGTGCCAGCACTAAGGGGGATTCACCCCTCCACTTT.

The V gene is TRBV7-2, the J gene TRBJ2-2, with D uncertain. The CDR3 length is 15 residues. V lost 1 base to trimming and J lost 4 bases, with 10 bases between them. Looked up from germline, CDR1 is SGHTA and CDR2 is FQGNSA. For the CDR3, the DNA is TGTGCCAGCAGCTTAGTATCTCCGTCCACCGGGGAGCTGTTTTTT. Translated, it gives CASSLVSPSTGELFF.

This sequence joins TRBV19 and TRBJ1-4; D is undetermined. V shed 3 bases and J shed 5 bases, with 13 bases lying between them. This CDR3 is built from 15 residues. Germline CDR1 is LNHDA and CDR2 is SQIVND (reference sequence). The CDR3 nucleotides are TGTGCCAGTAGTATCCCCGCGGAGCTGAATGAAAAACTGTTTTTT. The encoded protein is CASSIPAELNEKLFF.

The chain recombines TRBV5-4 with TRBJ2-1, with a possible D match to TRBD1 (5 bases). This CDR3 spans 16 amino acids. Looked up from germline, CDR1 is SGHNT and CDR2 is YYREEE (reference sequence). The ends were cut back, 1 base at V and 1 base at J, with 12 bases in the middle. CDR3 amino acids: CASSLPGPNSYNEQFF. The CDR3 DNA follows: TGTGCCAGCAGCTTGCCAGGGCCGAATTCCTACAATGAGCAGTTCTTC.

This sequence joins TRBV7-9 and TRBJ2-2; D ambiguous. Trimming shortened V by 5 bases and J by 1 base, and 2 bases separated the two germline ends. Germline V gives CDR1 SEHNR, CDR2 FQNEAQ (reference sequence). The CDR3 contains 12 residues. The CDR3 DNA reads as TGTGCCAGCAGCGGGAACACCGGGGAGCTGTTTTTT. This codes for CASSGNTGELFF.

The V and J genes are TRBV7-8 and TRBJ2-5, with a possible D match to TRBD2 (5 bases). V dropped 5 bases and J dropped 4 bases, with 20 bases sitting between them. This CDR3 comprises 16 residues. Germline CDR1 is SGHVS and CDR2 is FQNEAQ. This CDR3 reads CASSTNSRRGGETQYF. In nucleotides, the CDR3 is TGTGCCAGCAGCACCAACTCCCGGAGAGGAGGAGAGACCCAGTACTTC.

The J gene is TRBJ2-5, the V gene TRBV19, with 9 bases lining up with TRBD2. Germline V CDR1 and CDR2: LNHDA, SQIVND (reference sequence). V shed 4 bases and J 4 bases; nucleotides not matched to a gene: 1. The length of the CDR3 is 13 residues. The CDR3 DNA follows: TGTGCCAGTAGTAGCGGGAGGGGAGAGACCCAGTACTTC. Protein sequence: CASSSGRGETQYF.

This rearrangement joins TRBV10-3 to TRBJ1-2; weak D call: TRBD1 (5 bases). This CDR3 comprises 14 residues. Germline values: CDR1 ENHRY, CDR2 SYGVKD. Trimming stripped 8 bases from V and 4 bases from J, with 17 bases between. The CDR3 DNA reads TGTGCCATCTCGATAGGCATCACAGGCTATGGCTACACCTTC. It yields the protein CAISIGITGYGYTF.

This clone was counted a few times. Other nucleotide sequences from this sample produce the same CDR3. This rearrangement joins TRBV6-2 or TRBV6-3 to TRBJ1-5, with D tentatively TRBD1 (5 bases). The CDR3 loop spans 15 amino acids. Trimming left V 0 bases short and J 6 bases short, with 12 bases between. The V gene's germline CDR1 is MNHEY and CDR2 SVGEGT. The CDR3 coding sequence is TGTGCCAGCAGTTACTCGGGGGGGTCGGTTCAGCCCCAGCATTTT. Translation gives CASSYSGGSVQPQHF.

This clone was seen a handful of times. This chain connects TRBV6-5 to TRBJ2-2; D is uncertain. The germline gives CDR1 MNHEY, CDR2 SVGAGI. The CDR3 contains 14 residues. Trimming removed 6 bases from V and 2 bases from J, with 10 bases in between. CDR3 amino acids: CASSWTFNTGELFF. For the CDR3, the DNA is TGTGCCAGCAGCTGGACCTTCAACACCGGGGAGCTGTTTTTT.

V and J are TRBV6-5 and TRBJ1-6; D call uncertain. Trimming pared 5 bases from V and 10 bases from J, leaving 12 bases between. CDR3 length equals 13 residues. The germline gives CDR1 MNHEY, CDR2 SVGAGI. The CDR3 region has the DNA TGTGCCAGCAGTCAGGAGGACGGATCACCCCTCCACTTT. This codes for CASSQEDGSPLHF.

V is TRBV25-1 and J is TRBJ2-1; no clear D. Trimming took 3 bases from V and 6 from J, leaving 12 bases between them. CDR3 length: 14 residues. Germline V lookup: CDR1 MGHDK, CDR2 SYGVNS. The CDR3 nucleotides read TGTGCCAGCAGTGACCTCAGTGAAAGCAATGAGCAGTTCTTC. Translated: CASSDLSESNEQFF.

The J gene is TRBJ2-1, the V gene TRBV24-1; weak D call: TRBD2 (6 bases). V shed 2 bases and J shed 5 bases, with 12 bases lying between them. CDR1 KGHDR and CDR2 SFDVKD come from the germline V gene. The CDR3 extends over 15 amino acids. The DNA of the CDR3 is TGTGCCACCAGTGATTGGAACGGGAGCGACAATGAGCAGTTCTTC. This encodes CATSDWNGSDNEQFF.

A word on this clone: Other DNA sequences in this sample translate to the same CDR3. The chain is built from TRBV9 and TRBJ1-1; possible D gene TRBD1, 5 bases. V was pared by 0 bases and J by 5 bases, with 11 bases between. Germline CDR1 and CDR2: SGDLS and YYNGEE. This CDR3 spans 14 amino acids. CDR3 sequence (DNA): TGTGCCAGCAGCGTAGCGGGGGGTGGTACTGAAGCTTTCTTT. Its translation: CASSVAGGGTEAFF.

V gene TRBV10-2 combines with J gene TRBJ1-5, with 7 nucleotides matching TRBD1. The ends lost 6 bases at V and 5 bases at J; junction bases unmatched: 7. The V gene's germline CDR1 is WSHSY and CDR2 SAAADI. CDR3 length equals 14 residues. The CDR3: CASRGGGGDQPQHF. The CDR3 bases are TGCGCCAGCAGAGGGGGAGGGGGCGATCAGCCCCAGCATTTT.

The genes are TRBV13 and TRBJ2-1; TRBD2 is a possible D gene (6 bases). Germline V gene lookup returns CDR1 PRHDT and CDR2 FYEKMQ (reference sequence). The ends were cut back, 0 bases at V and 8 bases at J, with 17 bases in the middle. This CDR3 is built from 16 residues. CDR3 sequence: CASSLGGGLPWDEQFF. The CDR3 nucleotides read TGTGCCAGCAGCTTAGGCGGGGGACTCCCGTGGGATGAGCAGTTCTTC.

The V and J genes are TRBV18 and TRBJ2-5, with D perhaps assigned TRBD1 or TRBD2 (5 bases each). Germline V gives CDR1 KGHSH, CDR2 LQKENI. The CDR3 is 11 amino acids. Trimming shortened V by 8 bases and J by 1 base, and 5 bases separated the two germline ends. This CDR3 is CASGTQETQYF. DNA of the CDR3: TGTGCCAGCGGGACCCAAGAGACCCAGTACTTC.

As concerns this clone: A read error may account for a junction end that differs from germline. The rearrangement joins TRBV5-1 to TRBJ2-3, with D tentatively TRBD1 (6 bases). The CDR3 contains 15 residues. Germline CDR1 is SGHRS and CDR2 is YFSETQ. This chain's CDR3 is CASSLGDRSTNTQYF. Here the CDR3 DNA reads TGCGCCAGCAGCTTGGGAGACAGGAGCACAAATACGCAGTATTTT. The whole variable domain, remainder taken from reference TRBV5-1 and TRBJ2-3, is KAGVTQTPRYLIKTRGQQVTLSCSPISGHRSVSWYQQTPGQGLQFLFEYFSETQRNKGNFPGRFSGRQFSNSRSEMNVSTLELGDSALYLCASSLGDRSTNTQYFGPGTRLTVL.

This clone turned up a few times. This rearrangement joins TRBV30 to TRBJ1-5, with a possible D match to TRBD1 (5 bases). Germline CDR1 is GTSNPN and CDR2 is SVGIG (reference sequence). V dropped 2 bases and J dropped 3 bases, with 8 bases sitting between them. The CDR3 consists of 13 residues. In DNA, the CDR3 is TGTGCCTGGAGTCCACAGGACAATCAGCCCCAGCATTTT. It translates to CAWSPQDNQPQHF.